This TCR beta chain was recorded in a study of OX40 agonist ivuxolimab in advanced cancers. Across the study: Patients were given ivuxolimab, an antibody that agonizes OX40 (CD134). From roughly 23 to 90 years was the age range, with a mean of roughly 64 years, and about 78% were male. Anti-PD-1, anti-PD-L1 or anti-CTLA-4 therapy given earlier was allowed, and 40% had some. There were three patients with partial responses, one having hepatocellular carcinoma and two cutaneous melanoma.

Using immunoSEQ multiplex PCR, the repertoire was profiled, and TCRdb retains in-frame clones only, with some absent. Found here are roughly 40,000 clones, 90% of them singletons; the top ten hold 6%. Germline CDR1 and CDR2: MNHNS and SASEGT. V shed 1 base and J shed 4 bases, with 25 bases lying between them. The CDR3 consists of 19 residues. The specimen was CD4+ or CD8+ T cells sorted from blood, collected in a trial of the OX40 agonist ivuxolimab. This TCR came from an adult with an advanced solid tumor such as melanoma, head and neck, liver or kidney cancer. This chain joins TRBV6-1 and TRBJ1-2; D not certain. The CDR3 nucleotides are TGTGCCAGCAGTGAAGACCCCCTTGGGGTAGGGTCCTCTGGCTATGGCTACACCTTC. Translated: CASSEDPLGVGSSGYGYTF.